The source of this T cell receptor (beta chain) is a study of CD8 T cells in ankylosing spondylitis. General observations from the study: Reactive arthritis synovial fluid and blood were previously reported to contain some motif variants. In ankylosing spondylitis blood, a motif of roughly eight highly homologous TCR beta variants appeared characteristic. Disease-linked clones reportedly concentrated significantly in matched ankylosing spondylitis synovial fluid.

Molecular-barcoded quantitative 5'-RACE produced these TCR beta libraries. A single record per CDR3 protein comes from TCRdb applying MiXCR to the 5' RACE reads. Of roughly 450,000 distinct CDR3 sequences detected, approximately 26% appear once; the ten largest clones hold roughly 1%. Germline V gene data show CDR1 as SGHRS and CDR2 as YFSETQ. Trimming cost V 4 bases and J 3 bases, with 13 bases left between them. The CDR3 is 14 residues long. This clonotype has a handful of counts. Its specificity is unknown. This chain connects TRBV5-1 to TRBJ1-2; D might be TRBD1 (5 bases). This clonotype was obtained from a male donor with ankylosing spondylitis. The sequencing input was blood, either unsorted or a sorted T cell fraction (not recorded which). The CDR3, as DNA: TGCGCCAGCAGCCCGGACACCCGAGACTATGGCTACACCTTC. It encodes CASSPDTRDYGYTF.